The 25 T cell receptor beta chains presented below share a single source sample, sequenced in a study of T cell responses to AZD1222 COVID-19 vaccine. Data came from immunoSEQ multiplex PCR; TCRdb stores just in-frame clones and leaves some out. The repertoire holds about 160,000 clones, with less than 95% as singletons. The sample here was peripheral blood, taken on day 0 of AZD1222 vaccination. The receptor source for this set is an adult in good health.

The gene calls are TRBV7-3 and TRBJ2-5, with TRBD1 identical over 7 bases. CDR3 size: 14 residues. The germline gives CDR1 SGHTA, CDR2 FQGTGA. V was clipped by 5 bases and J by 5 bases; unmatched bases: 8. The CDR3 region is CASSLDRASETQYF. The CDR3 DNA reads as TGTGCCAGCAGCCTCGACAGGGCGTCGGAGACCCAGTACTTC.

This clone was observed a handful of times. V gene TRBV10-2 combines with J gene TRBJ1-2, with a weak D call TRBD1 (6 bases). The ends were cut back, 3 bases at V and 5 bases at J, with 13 bases in the middle. CDR3 length equals 14 residues. Looked up from germline, CDR1 is WSHSY and CDR2 is SAAADI. The CDR3 is CASSEGGLTYGYTF. The DNA for the CDR3 is TGCGCCAGCAGTGAAGGGGGGTTGACTTATGGCTACACCTTC.

The chain uses TRBV6-2 or TRBV6-3 and TRBJ1-5, with D perhaps TRBD1 (5 bases). Trimming left V 4 bases short and J 5 bases short, with 15 bases between. Germline CDR1 and CDR2: MNHEY and SVGEGT. CDR3 size: 15 residues. The CDR3 coding sequence is TGTGCCAGCAGTTCGGGACTCCCCTGGGATCAGCCCCAGCATTTT. Protein product: CASSSGLPWDQPQHF.

The chain carries TRBV10-3 and TRBJ1-2, with 10 bases fitting TRBD1. The CDR3 runs 14 residues. Germline trimming cut 5 bases from V and 5 bases from J; bases unmatched to any gene: 5. CDR1 is ENHRY, CDR2 SYGVKD, per germline. The CDR3 DNA follows: TGTGCCATCAGTTGGGACAGGGGAATGTATGGCTACACCTTC. Translating gives CAISWDRGMYGYTF.

This clone was seen just once. This sequence joins TRBV7-2 and TRBJ2-5; D call uncertain. With 4 bases removed from V and 0 bases from J, the gap between germline ends came to 15 bases. The CDR3 extends over 16 amino acids. From germline, CDR1 is SGHTA and CDR2 FQGNSA. CDR3 residues: CASSSGSAANQETQYF. CDR3 DNA sequence: TGTGCCAGCAGCTCGGGTAGTGCAGCTAACCAAGAGACCCAGTACTTC. The variable domain in full, with the rest retrieved from reference TRBV7-2 and TRBJ2-5, is GAGVSQSPSNKVTEKGKDVELRCDPISGHTALYWYRQSLGQGLEFLIYFQGNSAPDKSGLPSDRFSAERTGGSVSTLTIQRTQQEDSAVYLCASSSGSAANQETQYFGPGTRLLVL.

This clone was picked up a small number of times. This chain joins TRBV4-2 and TRBJ1-1; 7 bases agree with TRBD1. V was clipped by 2 bases and J by 4 bases; unmatched bases: 7. CDR3 length: 15 amino acids. CDR1 is LGHNA and CDR2 is YNFKEQ in the germline V gene. The DNA of the CDR3 is TGTGCCAGCAGCCAATTAGAGGGGGCTGGCACTGAAGCTTTCTTT. Residues: CASSQLEGAGTEAFF.

The rearrangement uses TRBV30 and TRBJ1-3; D may be TRBD1 (5 bases). Trimming cost V 8 bases and J 3 bases, with 14 bases left between them. Germline V gene sequence: CDR1 GTSNPN, CDR2 SVGIG (reference sequence). The CDR3 runs to 13 residues. The DNA of the CDR3 is TGTGCCCTGGAACAGGTCGATGGAAACACCATATATTTT. Encoded protein: CALEQVDGNTIYF.

The gene calls are TRBV5-6 and TRBJ2-3; 11 positions agree with TRBD1. V lost 2 bases to trimming and J lost 7 bases; unmatched junction nucleotides: 6. The CDR3 is 15 amino acids. CDR1 and CDR2 from the germline V gene are SGHDT and YYEEEE. The CDR3 DNA sequence: TGTGCCAGCAGCTTTGGGACAGGGGGGCAATATACGCAGTATTTT. Protein sequence: CASSFGTGGQYTQYF.

The chain couples TRBV11-2 to TRBJ1-2; no clear D. The V end was cut by 0 bases, the J end by 6 bases, with 11 bases between. The CDR3 sequence is 14 residues long. Germline loops: CDR1 SGHAT, CDR2 FQNNGV. Here the CDR3 reads CASSLDRFGDGYTF. The CDR3 bases are TGTGCCAGCAGCTTAGATCGTTTCGGCGATGGCTACACCTTC.

The chain employs TRBV6-1 and TRBJ2-2; D gene ambiguous. This CDR3 is 17 amino acids long. V lost 4 bases and J lost 0, with 15 bases in between. Germline-derived CDR1 and CDR2 are MNHNS and SASEGT. Here the CDR3 reads CASSGPLKRSNTGELFF. As DNA, the CDR3 is TGTGCCAGCAGTGGACCCTTGAAGAGGTCGAACACCGGGGAGCTGTTTTTT.

The chain carries TRBV6-1 and TRBJ1-1; a weak D match, TRBD1 (6 bases). This CDR3 comprises 15 residues. CDR1 is MNHNS and CDR2 is SASEGT in the germline V gene. V was cut by 0 bases and J by 1 base, with 9 bases left in between. DNA for the CDR3: TGTGCCAGCAGTGAAGCGGGGACAACGAACACTGAAGCTTTCTTT. Translation gives CASSEAGTTNTEAFF.

The gene calls are TRBV28 and TRBJ2-1, with D possibly TRBD2 on 5 matching bases. Germline V gene data show CDR1 as MDHEN and CDR2 as SYDVKM. V was pared by 5 bases and J by 7 bases, with 18 bases between. The CDR3 sequence is 15 residues long. The CDR3 DNA sequence: TGTGCCAGCAGTCTAGCAGCTCGCCTAAAAAATGAGCAGTTCTTC. As protein: CASSLAARLKNEQFF. Together with reference TRBV28 and TRBJ2-1, the CDR3 gives the full variable domain: DVKVTQSSRYLVKRTGEKVFLECVQDMDHENMFWYRQDPGLGLRLIYFSYDVKMKEKGDIPEGYSVSREKKERFSLILESASTNQTSMYLCASSLAARLKNEQFFGPGTRLTVL.

V is TRBV28 and J is TRBJ1-3, with D perhaps matching TRBD1 (5 bases). This CDR3 spans 15 amino acids. Between the trimmed V and J ends, which lost 7 bases and 2 bases, there was a span of 15 bases. CDR1 MDHEN and CDR2 SYDVKM come from the germline V gene. The CDR3 loop reads CASTTFRGAGNTIYF. CDR3 bases: TGTGCCAGCACGACCTTCCGGGGGGCTGGAAACACCATATATTTT. Drawing the rest from reference TRBV28 and TRBJ1-3, the complete variable domain is DVKVTQSSRYLVKRTGEKVFLECVQDMDHENMFWYRQDPGLGLRLIYFSYDVKMKEKGDIPEGYSVSREKKERFSLILESASTNQTSMYLCASTTFRGAGNTIYFGEGSWLTVV.

This rearrangement joins TRBV6-5 to TRBJ1-4; D is unresolved. CDR3 length equals 14 residues. Germline V gene sequence: CDR1 MNHEY, CDR2 SVGAGI. Deletions cut 6 bases from V and 0 bases from J, with 8 bases between. The CDR3 region has the DNA TGTGCCAGCAGATTGAGGACAACTAATGAAAAACTGTTTTTT. It is translated as CASRLRTTNEKLFF.

The chain combines TRBV28 with TRBJ1-5; D is uncertain. Germline CDR1 reads MDHEN; CDR2 reads SYDVKM. The CDR3 has 12 amino acids. The V end was cut by 2 bases, the J end by 9 bases, with 8 bases between. CDR3 sequence (DNA): TGTGCCAGCAGTTTACTAATGGGGCCCCAGCATTTT. Amino acid sequence: CASSLLMGPQHF.

The chain has TRBV5-5 and TRBJ1-5; D is perhaps TRBD1 (5 bases). This CDR3 region has 15 residues. Trimming took 4 bases from V and 3 from J, leaving 14 bases between them. Germline assignment: CDR1 SGHKS and CDR2 YYEKEE (reference sequence). CDR3 protein: CASSRGAVDNQPQHF. The CDR3 DNA follows: TGTGCCAGCAGCCGCGGGGCGGTAGACAATCAGCCCCAGCATTTT.

The chain joins TRBV6-6 to TRBJ2-5; D may be TRBD1 (6 bases). V lost 8 bases and J lost 5, with 21 bases in between. The germline CDR1 and CDR2 sequences are MNHNY and SVGAGI (reference sequence). The CDR3 sequence is 15 residues long. In DNA, the CDR3 is TGTGCCAGCTGGGCATCGGGACACCCCGGGGAGACCCAGTACTTC. Protein: CASWASGHPGETQYF.

V usage is TRBV20-1 and J usage is TRBJ2-7, with 12 positions matching TRBD2. Per germline, CDR1 DFQATT and CDR2 SNEGSKA (reference sequence). The CDR3 loop spans 16 amino acids. V dropped 3 bases and J dropped 4; count of bases not matched to a gene: 10. The CDR3 DNA follows: TGCAGTGCTAGTGCGACTAGCGGGAGAGGGGGTTACGAGCAGTACTTC. This sequence encodes CSASATSGRGGYEQYF.

The genes are TRBV5-1 and TRBJ1-3, with 7 nucleotides matching TRBD1. Germline V gene sequence: CDR1 SGHRS, CDR2 YFSETQ. The CDR3 runs 14 residues. Trimming cost V 3 bases and J 4 bases; bases outside gene matches: 4. The CDR3 sequence is CASSYGQDGNTIYF. CDR3 sequence (DNA): TGCGCCAGCAGCTATGGACAGGACGGAAACACCATATATTTT.

The chain joins TRBV6-5 to TRBJ1-1; no definite D call. V was pared by 6 bases and J by 0 bases, with 8 bases between. This CDR3 is built from 13 residues. CDR1 and CDR2 from the germline V gene are MNHEY and SVGAGI. CDR3 protein: CASSPTLNTEAFF. The CDR3 region has the DNA TGTGCCAGCAGCCCGACACTGAACACTGAAGCTTTCTTT.

This chain joins TRBV19 and TRBJ2-5; tentative D call: TRBD1 (5 bases). Germline lookup yields CDR1 LNHDA and CDR2 SQIVND (reference sequence). The CDR3 runs 15 residues. Trimming cost V 5 bases and J 1 base, with 14 bases left between them. The CDR3 loop reads CASSQQVTVQETQYF. Written as DNA, the CDR3 is TGTGCCAGTAGTCAACAGGTCACGGTCCAAGAGACCCAGTACTTC.

The chain employs TRBV6-2 or TRBV6-3 and TRBJ1-1; no reliable D call. The CDR3 loop spans 12 amino acids. Trimming removed 3 bases at V and 8 bases at J, with 10 bases between. Per the germline V gene, CDR1 is MNHEY and CDR2 is SVGEGT. In nucleotides, the CDR3 is TGTGCCAGCAGTTATTTGTTCAGCGAAGCTTTCTTT. Translating gives CASSYLFSEAFF.

This clone was detected only once. The CDR3 spells CASSLAFGEGSYEQYF. CDR3 DNA: TGCGCCAGCAGCTTAGCATTTGGCGAGGGCTCCTACGAGCAGTACTTC. The V gene is TRBV5-1, the J gene TRBJ2-7; the D gene is possibly TRBD2 (5 bases). Germline-derived CDR1 and CDR2 are SGHRS and YFSETQ. There are 16 residues in the CDR3. The germline V and J ends were trimmed by 2 bases and 0 bases, with 15 bases remaining between them.

This chain's CDR3 is CASTTIYYATNEKLFF. As DNA, the CDR3 is TGTGCCAGCACCACAATCTATTATGCAACTAATGAAAAACTGTTTTTT. V is TRBV28 and J is TRBJ1-4, with no clear D. This CDR3 has 16 residues. Trimming cost V 7 bases and J 0 bases, with 15 bases left between them. Germline-derived CDR1 and CDR2 are MDHEN and SYDVKM.

The chain has TRBV4-1 and TRBJ2-7; 7 nucleotides align to TRBD2. V was clipped by 2 bases and J by 3 bases; unmatched bases: 10. The length of the CDR3 is 16 residues. Germline V gene data show CDR1 as MGHRA and CDR2 as YSYEKL. The CDR3: CASSQPTSNSFYEQYF. Written as DNA, the CDR3 is TGCGCCAGCAGCCAACCGACTAGCAACAGTTTCTACGAGCAGTACTTC.